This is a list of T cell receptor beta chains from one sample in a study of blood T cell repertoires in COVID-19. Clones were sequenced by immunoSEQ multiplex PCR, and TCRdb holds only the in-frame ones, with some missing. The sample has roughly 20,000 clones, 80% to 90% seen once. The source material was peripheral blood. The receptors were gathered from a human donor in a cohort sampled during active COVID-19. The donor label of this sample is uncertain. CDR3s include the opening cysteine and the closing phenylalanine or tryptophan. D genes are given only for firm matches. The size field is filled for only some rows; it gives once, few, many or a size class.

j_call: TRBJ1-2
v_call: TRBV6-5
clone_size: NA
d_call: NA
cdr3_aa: CAPGTVPRYTF
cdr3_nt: TGTGCCCCGGGAACGGTACCCCGCTACACCTTC

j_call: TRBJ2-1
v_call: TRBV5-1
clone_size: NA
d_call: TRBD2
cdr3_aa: CASSFLAGMYNEQFF
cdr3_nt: TGCGCCAGCAGCTTCCTAGCGGGTATGTACAATGAGCAGTTCTTC

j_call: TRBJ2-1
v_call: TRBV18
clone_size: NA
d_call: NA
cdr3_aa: CASSSRGGLQYNEQFF
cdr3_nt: TGTGCCAGCTCATCGAGGGGGGGACTACAGTACAATGAGCAGTTCTTC

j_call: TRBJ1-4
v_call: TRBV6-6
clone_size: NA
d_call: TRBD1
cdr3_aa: CASTPHDRDNEKLFF
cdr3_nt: TGTGCCAGCACTCCACATGACAGGGATAATGAAAAACTGTTTTTT

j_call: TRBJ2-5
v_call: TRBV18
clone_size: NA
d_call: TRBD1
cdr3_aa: CASSSGQGAQETQYF
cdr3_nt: TGTGCCAGCTCATCGGGACAGGGGGCTCAAGAGACCCAGTACTTC

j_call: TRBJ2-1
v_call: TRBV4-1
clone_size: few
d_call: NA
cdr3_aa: CASSQEGGNSYNEQFF
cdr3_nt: TGCGCCAGCAGCCAAGAAGGAGGGAACTCCTACAATGAGCAGTTCTTC

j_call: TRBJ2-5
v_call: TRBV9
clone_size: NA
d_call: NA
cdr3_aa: CASSRQGQETQYF
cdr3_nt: TGTGCCAGCAGCCGTCAGGGGCAAGAGACCCAGTACTTC

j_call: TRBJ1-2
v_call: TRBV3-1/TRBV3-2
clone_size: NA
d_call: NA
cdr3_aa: CASSYSDSGYTF
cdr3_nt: TGTGCCAGCAGCTATTCTGATAGCGGCTACACCTTC

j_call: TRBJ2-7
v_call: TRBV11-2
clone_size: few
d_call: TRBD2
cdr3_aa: CASSLGRLAVTYEQYF
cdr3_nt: TGTGCCAGCAGCTTAGGCAGACTAGCGGTCACCTACGAGCAGTACTTC

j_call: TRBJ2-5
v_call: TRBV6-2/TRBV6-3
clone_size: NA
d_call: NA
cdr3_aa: CASSYTIQGQETQYF
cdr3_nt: TGTGCCAGCAGTTACACCATACAGGGACAAGAGACCCAGTACTTC

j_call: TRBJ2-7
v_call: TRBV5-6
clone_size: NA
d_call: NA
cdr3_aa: CASSLDRYEQYF
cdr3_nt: TGTGCCAGCAGCCTAGACCGCTACGAGCAGTACTTC

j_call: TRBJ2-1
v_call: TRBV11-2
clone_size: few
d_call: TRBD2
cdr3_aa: CASSLVRGGYNEQFF
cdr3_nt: TGTGCCAGCAGCTTAGTGCGGGGAGGGTACAATGAGCAGTTCTTC

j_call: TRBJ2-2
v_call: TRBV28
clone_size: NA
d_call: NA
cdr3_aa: CASSLTGSRTGELFF
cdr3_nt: TGTGCCAGCAGCTTGACCGGGAGTAGGACCGGGGAGCTGTTTTTT

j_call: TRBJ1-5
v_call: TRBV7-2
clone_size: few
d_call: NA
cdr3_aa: CASSLDFGSYSNQPQHF
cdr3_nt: TGTGCCAGCAGCTTAGACTTTGGGAGCTATAGCAATCAGCCCCAGCATTTT

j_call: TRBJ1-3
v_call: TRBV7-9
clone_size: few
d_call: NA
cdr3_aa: CASSLEGMAGNTIYF
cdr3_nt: TGTGCCAGCAGCTTAGAGGGGATGGCTGGAAACACCATATATTTT

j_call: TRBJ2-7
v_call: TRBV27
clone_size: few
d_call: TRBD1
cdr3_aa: CASRLWGQGIYEQYF
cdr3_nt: TGTGCCAGCAGGCTATGGGGACAGGGGATTTACGAGCAGTACTTC

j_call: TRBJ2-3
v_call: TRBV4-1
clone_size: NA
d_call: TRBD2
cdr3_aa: CASSQEHGGSTDTQYF
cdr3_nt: TGCGCCAGCAGCCAAGAGCACGGGGGGAGCACAGATACGCAGTATTTT

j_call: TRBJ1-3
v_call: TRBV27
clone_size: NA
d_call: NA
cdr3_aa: CASSPDRLSGNTIYF
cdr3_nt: TGTGCCAGCAGCCCTGACAGGTTATCTGGAAACACCATATATTTT

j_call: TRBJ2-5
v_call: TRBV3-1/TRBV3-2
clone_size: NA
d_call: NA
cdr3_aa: CASSPGGDFRETQYF
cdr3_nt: TGTGCCAGCAGCCCGGGGGGCGACTTCAGAGAGACCCAGTACTTC

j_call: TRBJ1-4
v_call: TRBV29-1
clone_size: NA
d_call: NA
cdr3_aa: CSVKGQATGEKLFF
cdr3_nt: TGCAGCGTGAAAGGCCAAGCTACGGGAGAAAAACTGTTTTTT

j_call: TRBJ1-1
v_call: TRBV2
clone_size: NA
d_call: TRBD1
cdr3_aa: CASSEGGTGDTEAFF
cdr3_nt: TGTGCCAGCAGCGAAGGAGGGACAGGGGACACTGAAGCTTTCTTT

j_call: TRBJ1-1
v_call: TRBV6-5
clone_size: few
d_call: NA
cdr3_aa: CASSNRGNTEAFF
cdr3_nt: TGTGCCAGCAGTAACCGGGGGAACACTGAAGCTTTCTTT

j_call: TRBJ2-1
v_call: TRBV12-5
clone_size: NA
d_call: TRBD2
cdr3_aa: CASGPSSGTGEQFF
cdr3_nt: TGTGCTAGTGGTCCCTCTAGCGGGACCGGTGAGCAGTTCTTC

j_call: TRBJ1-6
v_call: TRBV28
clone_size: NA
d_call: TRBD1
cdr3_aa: CAIKPDRGLRSPLHF
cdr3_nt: TGTGCCATCAAACCTGACAGGGGACTTCGGTCACCCCTCCACTTT

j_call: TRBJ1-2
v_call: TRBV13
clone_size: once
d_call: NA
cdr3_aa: CASSFRANYGYTF
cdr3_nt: TGTGCCAGCAGCTTCAGGGCTAACTATGGCTACACCTTC

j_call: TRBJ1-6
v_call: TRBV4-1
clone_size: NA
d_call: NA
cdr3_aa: CASSPTGFSSYNSPLHF
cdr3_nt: TGCGCCAGCAGCCCTACGGGGTTCTCGTCGTATAATTCACCCCTCCACTTT

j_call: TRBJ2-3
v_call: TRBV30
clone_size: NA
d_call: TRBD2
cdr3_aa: CAWSPGTSGITDTQYF
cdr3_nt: TGTGCCTGGAGTCCCGGGACTAGCGGGATTACAGATACGCAGTATTTT